This passage covers 17 T cell receptor beta chains from one sample sequenced in a study of blood T cell repertoires in COVID-19. The method was immunoSEQ multiplex PCR; TCRdb's version includes in-frame clones alone and lacks a portion of them. This table holds approximately 360,000 clones, 83% found once. Sequenced input: PBMCs or T cells enriched from blood (not recorded which). All receptors derive from a woman between 50 and 59 years old who had recovered from COVID-19.

V is TRBV3-1 (or the pseudogene TRBV3-2) and J is TRBJ2-2, with TRBD1 identical over 8 bases. The CDR3 spans 14 residues. Unmatched junction bases numbered 7, after V lost 7 bases and J lost 6 bases. Germline-derived CDR1 and CDR2 are LGHDT and YNNKEL (reference sequence). CDR3 DNA: TGTGCCAGCACCCAGGGGGCGTATGCCGGGGAGCTGTTTTTT. Encoded protein: CASTQGAYAGELFF.

This clone was seen more than once but under ten times. V is TRBV6-1 and J is TRBJ1-1; 8 nucleotides agree with TRBD1. The trim removed 1 base at V and 7 bases at J, leaving 5 bases unmatched. CDR1 is MNHNS, CDR2 SASEGT, per germline. There are 14 residues in the CDR3. As DNA, the CDR3 is TGTGCCAGCAGTGAAGGGACAGGGAGGGTTGAAGCTTTCTTT. Its protein product is CASSEGTGRVEAFF.

This CDR3 reads CASSQRTVNTEAFF. The CDR3 DNA reads as TGCGCCAGCAGCCAGCGGACAGTGAACACTGAAGCTTTCTTT. The rearrangement links TRBV4-3 to TRBJ1-1; TRBD1 is a possible D gene (6 bases). CDR1 and CDR2 from the germline V gene are LGHNA and YSLEER. The length of the CDR3 is 14 residues. V lost 3 bases, J lost 0 bases, and 8 bases lay in between.

The chain links TRBV19 to TRBJ1-2, with 9 bases that match TRBD1. CDR3 length equals 15 residues. Germline values: CDR1 LNHDA, CDR2 SQIVND (reference sequence). Unmatched junction bases numbered 12, after V lost 6 bases and J lost 7 bases. The CDR3 is CASREQQGAQSGYTF. In nucleotides, the CDR3 is TGTGCCAGTAGGGAACAACAGGGGGCGCAGAGTGGCTACACCTTC.

The chain has TRBV29-1 and TRBJ2-7; 12 bases agree with TRBD2. The J segment lost 6 bases and the V segment lost 3 bases, leaving 6 bases of the junction unmatched. Germline V lookup: CDR1 SQVTM, CDR2 ANQGSEA. CDR3 length equals 14 residues. The CDR3 loop reads CSVDGLAGGSEQYF. CDR3 DNA: TGCAGCGTTGACGGGCTAGCGGGGGGGAGCGAGCAGTACTTC.

The V gene is TRBV3-1 (or the pseudogene TRBV3-2), the J gene TRBJ1-2; TRBD1 might be the D (5 bases). V was clipped by 4 bases and J by 5 bases, with 11 bases between them. The CDR3 has 13 residues. Per germline, CDR1 LGHDT and CDR2 YNNKEL (reference sequence). CDR3 sequence: CASSRDSQYGYTF. CDR3 nucleotides: TGTGCCAGCAGCCGAGACAGTCAGTATGGCTACACCTTC.

This clone was found a few times. J is TRBJ2-3 and V is TRBV4-3, with D tentatively TRBD2 (6 bases). The CDR3 runs 19 residues. Germline CDR1 LGHNA, CDR2 YSLEER. V gave up 0 bases and J gave up 2 bases, with 21 bases separating them. The CDR3 loop reads CASSQEWGVGADSTDTQYF. The CDR3, as DNA: TGCGCCAGCAGCCAAGAGTGGGGGGTTGGGGCAGACTCCACAGATACGCAGTATTTT.

In this sample, this clone turned up once. This sequence joins TRBV13 and TRBJ1-3; the D gene is possibly TRBD1 (6 bases). Germline V gene sequence: CDR1 PRHDT, CDR2 FYEKMQ (reference sequence). Trimming left V 5 bases short and J 0 bases short, with 17 bases between. The CDR3 runs 17 residues. CDR3 region: CASSPPNRDYSGNTIYF. CDR3 coding DNA: TGTGCCAGCAGCCCTCCTAACAGGGATTACTCTGGAAACACCATATATTTT.

The CDR3 nucleotides are TGTGCCAGTAGGACAGGGGGAAACATTCAGTACTTC. Its translation is CASRTGGNIQYF. The chain employs TRBV19 and TRBJ2-4; 9 positions agree with TRBD1. Germline values: CDR1 LNHDA, CDR2 SQIVND (reference sequence). This CDR3 is built from 12 residues. Trimming took 6 bases from V and 6 from J; bases not matched to a gene: 0.

For this clone: Additional DNA sequences in this sample encode the identical CDR3. The rearrangement uses TRBV5-1 and TRBJ1-2; unclear D gene. Between the trimmed V and J ends, which lost 4 bases and 7 bases, there was a span of 14 bases. The CDR3 has 13 residues. The germline V gene encodes CDR1 SGHRS and CDR2 YFSETQ. CDR3 sequence (DNA): TGCGCCAGCAGCCTAGAGGGTGCGGGTGGCTACACCTTC. This codes for CASSLEGAGGYTF.

The chain couples TRBV11-3 to TRBJ2-5; 7 nucleotides align to TRBD2. J was trimmed by 5 bases and V by 8 bases; bases with no gene match: 8. This CDR3 comprises 13 residues. Germline CDR1 and CDR2: SGHNT and YENEEA. Written as DNA, the CDR3 is TGTGCCAGCTTGGGGAGGGAGGGGGAGACCCAGTACTTC. Translating gives CASLGREGETQYF.

The DNA of the CDR3 is TGTGCCAGCAGCTTGGGACTAGCGAAAGAGACCCAGTACTTC. Translation: CASSLGLAKETQYF. The chain combines TRBV5-4 with TRBJ2-5, with 8 bases aligning to TRBD2. This CDR3 is 14 amino acids long. Germline V gives CDR1 SGHNT, CDR2 YYREEE (reference sequence). V dropped 0 bases and J dropped 3; count of bases not matched to a gene: 1.

The V and J genes are TRBV7-9 and TRBJ1-1, with 8 bases identical to TRBD1. Trimming cost V 8 bases and J 6 bases; bases outside gene matches: 8. This CDR3 is built from 13 residues. Germline values: CDR1 SEHNR, CDR2 FQNEAQ (reference sequence). The CDR3 protein is CASSQGARAEAFF. The CDR3 coding sequence is TGTGCCAGCTCCCAGGGGGCGAGGGCTGAAGCTTTCTTT.

The rearrangement joins TRBV6-5 to TRBJ2-7; tentative D call: TRBD1 (5 bases). The germline CDR1 and CDR2 sequences are MNHEY and SVGAGI. The V and J ends lost 7 bases and 8 bases respectively, with 21 bases between them. The CDR3 sequence is 14 residues long. CDR3 sequence reads: CASKGRRQSTKQYF. The CDR3 DNA follows: TGTGCCAGCAAAGGCCGTCGACAGTCTACGAAGCAGTACTTC.

J is TRBJ1-5 and V is TRBV7-8; D gene uncertain. The germline CDR1 and CDR2 sequences are SGHVS and FQNEAQ. The CDR3 has 14 amino acids. The V gene lost 5 bases and the J gene lost 6 bases, with 14 bases spanning the gap. CDR3 in amino acids: CASSEIRGSQPQHF. In DNA, the CDR3 is TGTGCCAGCAGCGAAATACGGGGTAGTCAGCCCCAGCATTTT.

This chain links TRBV7-8 with TRBJ1-5; D is perhaps TRBD1 (5 bases). Germline-derived CDR1 and CDR2 are SGHVS and FQNEAQ. V gave up 3 bases and J gave up 0 bases, with 21 bases separating them. CDR3 length equals 19 residues. The chain's CDR3 is CASSFAVGGSINSNQPQHF. CDR3 DNA sequence: TGTGCCAGCAGCTTCGCCGTGGGGGGTAGCATTAATAGCAATCAGCCCCAGCATTTT.

The chain employs TRBV13 and TRBJ2-7, with TRBD2 as a possible D gene (6 bases). V was pared by 0 bases and J by 7 bases, with 13 bases between. The CDR3 is 14 residues long. The germline V gene encodes CDR1 PRHDT and CDR2 FYEKMQ (reference sequence). CDR3 loop: CASSLGLAPGEQYF. CDR3 nucleotides: TGTGCCAGCAGCTTAGGACTAGCCCCGGGAGAGCAGTACTTC.